Each of the 6 T cell receptor beta chains below was sequenced from the same sample in a study of beta chain features in type 1 diabetes. General study results and limits: There was a moderate but significant shortening of TCRB CDR3s in all four CD4+ subsets of Type 1 diabetes patients.

Their target antigens are unknown. Investigators reverse transcribed all isolated RNA, so they sequenced expressed TCRB transcripts. Repertoires were generated with immunoSEQ multiplex PCR, while TCRdb's copy carries only in-frame clones and drops some. Altogether more than 95,000 clones are present, 17% being singletons, with the ten largest covering 2.6%. Sequenced input: central memory CD4+ T cells from blood. The receptors stem from a young man with type 1 diabetes.

The rearrangement uses TRBV14 and TRBJ2-3; either TRBD1 or TRBD2 may fit D (5 bases each). The CDR3 spans 17 residues. The ends were cut back, 0 bases at V and 2 bases at J, with 15 bases in the middle. Germline V gives CDR1 SGHDN, CDR2 FVKESK. The CDR3 loop is CASSQDRGASPTDTQYF. The CDR3 coding sequence is TGTGCCAGCAGCCAAGATAGAGGGGCCTCACCCACAGATACGCAGTATTTT.

This clone occurred a few times. The CDR3 DNA follows: TGTGCCAGCAGCTTGACAGGGGGCTCCTACAATGAGCAGTTCTTC. Its translation: CASSLTGGSYNEQFF. The chain recombines TRBV5-4 with TRBJ2-1; 8 bases fit TRBD1. The V segment lost 1 base and the J segment 0 bases; nucleotides outside the gene matches: 0. This CDR3 spans 15 amino acids. Germline lookup yields CDR1 SGHNT and CDR2 YYREEE (reference sequence).

The chain couples TRBV6-5 to TRBJ2-5; TRBD1 might be the D (7 bases). The CDR3 spans 14 residues. CDR1 MNHEY and CDR2 SVGAGI come from the germline V gene. The V and J ends lost 10 bases and 5 bases respectively, with 20 bases between them. This chain's CDR3 is CATRQAGGGETQYF. As DNA, the CDR3 is TGTGCCACTCGCCAGGCAGGGGGAGGCGAGACCCAGTACTTC.

This clone was counted a few times. This chain joins TRBV18 and TRBJ2-3, with D tentatively TRBD2 (5 bases). The CDR3 is 14 amino acids. V gave up 3 bases and J gave up 2 bases, with 9 bases separating them. Germline assignment: CDR1 KGHSH and CDR2 LQKENI. CDR3 residues: CASSPRALTDTQYF. The DNA of the CDR3 is TGTGCCAGCTCACCGAGGGCTCTCACAGATACGCAGTATTTT.

The genes are TRBV10-3 and TRBJ2-5, with TRBD2 identical over 8 bases. Germline V lookup: CDR1 ENHRY, CDR2 SYGVKD. V lost 10 bases and J lost 2; bases outside the gene matches: 6. CDR3 length equals 13 residues. The CDR3 coding sequence is TGTGCCACCCGGACTAGCCCTCAAGAGACCCAGTACTTC. It encodes CATRTSPQETQYF.

This rearrangement joins TRBV4-3 to TRBJ1-6; D unresolved. The V end lost 3 bases, the J end lost 9 bases, and 6 bases lay between the germline ends. The germline CDR1 and CDR2 sequences are LGHNA and YSLEER. The CDR3 runs to 12 residues. The CDR3 loop is CASSQTGSPLHF. The CDR3 nucleotides are TGCGCCAGCAGCCAGACGGGTTCACCCCTCCACTTT.